This TCR beta chain was captured in a study of T-cell memory formation after mild COVID-19. The wider study: Largely, the TCR clusters proved donor specific.

Constant-segment primers were used for 5'RACE, and the resulting TCR alpha and TCR beta cDNA libraries carried sample barcodes and UMIs. MiXCR, applied by TCRdb to the 5' RACE reads, yields one record per CDR3 protein. The repertoire holds just under 350,000 distinct CDR3 sequences, with roughly 13% as singletons. This clonotype was found many times. Its antigen is as yet unknown. The CDR3 extends over 15 amino acids. The V gene lost 0 bases and the J gene lost 1 base, with 10 bases spanning the gap. CDR1 is SGHRS, CDR2 YFSETQ, per germline. Whole-study results and caveats: Prior to infection, memory already included some responding clones, suggesting cross-reactive memory joined. CD4+ clones that contracted lay mainly in CM and EM; CD8+ ones lay in EMRA.

This receptor was taken from a man aged 18 to 35 who had mild COVID-19 (a few samples of this study predate the infection). Cell type and time point are not known. Material: PBMCs or a T cell subset sorted from them (not recorded which). The gene calls are TRBV5-1 and TRBJ1-1; D not resolved. CDR3 residues: CASSLAPTGNTEAFF. The CDR3, as DNA: TGCGCCAGCAGCTTGGCCCCGACCGGGAACACTGAAGCTTTCTTT.